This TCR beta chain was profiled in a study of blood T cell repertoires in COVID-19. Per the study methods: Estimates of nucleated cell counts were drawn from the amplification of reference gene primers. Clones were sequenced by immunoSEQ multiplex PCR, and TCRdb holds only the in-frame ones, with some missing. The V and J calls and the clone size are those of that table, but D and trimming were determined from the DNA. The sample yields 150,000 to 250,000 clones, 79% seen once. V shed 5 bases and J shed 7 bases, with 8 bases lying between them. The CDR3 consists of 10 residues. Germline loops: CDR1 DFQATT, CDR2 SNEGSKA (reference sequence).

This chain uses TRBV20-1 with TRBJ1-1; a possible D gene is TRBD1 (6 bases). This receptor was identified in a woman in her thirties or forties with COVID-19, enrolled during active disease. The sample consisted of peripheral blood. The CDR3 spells CSAGQFEAFF. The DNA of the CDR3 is TGCAGTGCTGGACAGTTTGAAGCTTTCTTT.